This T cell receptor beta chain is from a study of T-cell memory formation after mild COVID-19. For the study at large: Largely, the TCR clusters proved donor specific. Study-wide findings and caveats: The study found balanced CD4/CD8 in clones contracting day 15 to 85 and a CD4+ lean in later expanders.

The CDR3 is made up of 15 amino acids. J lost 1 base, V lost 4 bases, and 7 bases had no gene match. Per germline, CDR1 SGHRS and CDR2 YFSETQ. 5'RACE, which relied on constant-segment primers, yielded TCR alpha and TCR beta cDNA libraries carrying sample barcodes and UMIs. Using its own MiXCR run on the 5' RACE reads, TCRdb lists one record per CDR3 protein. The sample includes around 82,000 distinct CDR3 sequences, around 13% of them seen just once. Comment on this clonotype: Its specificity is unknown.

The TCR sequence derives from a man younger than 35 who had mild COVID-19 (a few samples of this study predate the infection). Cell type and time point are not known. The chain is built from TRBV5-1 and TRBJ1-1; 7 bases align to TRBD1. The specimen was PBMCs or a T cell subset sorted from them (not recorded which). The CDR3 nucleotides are TGCGCCAGCAGCCAAACAGGGGCGCCGAACACTGAAGCTTTCTTT. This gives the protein CASSQTGAPNTEAFF.